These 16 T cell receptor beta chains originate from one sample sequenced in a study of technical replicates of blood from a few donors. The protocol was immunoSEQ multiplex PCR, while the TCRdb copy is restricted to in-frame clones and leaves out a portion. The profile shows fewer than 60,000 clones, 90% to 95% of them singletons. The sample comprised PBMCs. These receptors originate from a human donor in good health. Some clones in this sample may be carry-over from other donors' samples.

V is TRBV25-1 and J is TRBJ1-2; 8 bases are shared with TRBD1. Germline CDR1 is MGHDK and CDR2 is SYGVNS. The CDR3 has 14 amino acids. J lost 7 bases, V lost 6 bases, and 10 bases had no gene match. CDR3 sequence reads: CASRPPGGEGGYTF. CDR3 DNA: TGTGCCAGCAGACCTCCAGGGGGCGAGGGTGGCTACACCTTC.

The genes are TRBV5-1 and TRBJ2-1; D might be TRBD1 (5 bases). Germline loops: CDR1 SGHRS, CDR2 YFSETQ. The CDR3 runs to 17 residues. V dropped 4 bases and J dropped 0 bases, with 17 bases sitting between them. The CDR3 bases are TGCGCCAGCAGCGCAGTTCTAGGGGAAAGCTCCTACAATGAGCAGTTCTTC. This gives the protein CASSAVLGESSYNEQFF.

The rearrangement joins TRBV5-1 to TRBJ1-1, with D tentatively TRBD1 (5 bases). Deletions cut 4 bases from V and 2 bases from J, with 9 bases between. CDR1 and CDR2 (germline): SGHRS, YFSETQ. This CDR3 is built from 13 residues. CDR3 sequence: CASSRTTNTEAFF. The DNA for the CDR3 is TGCGCCAGCAGCCGGACAACCAACACTGAAGCTTTCTTT.

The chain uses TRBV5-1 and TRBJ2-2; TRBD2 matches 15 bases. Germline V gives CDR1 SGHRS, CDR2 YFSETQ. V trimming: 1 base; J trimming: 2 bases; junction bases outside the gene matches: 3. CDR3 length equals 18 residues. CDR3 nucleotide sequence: TGCGCCAGCAGCTTGAGGACTAGCGGGGGGGCCAACACCGGGGAGCTGTTTTTT. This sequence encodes CASSLRTSGGANTGELFF. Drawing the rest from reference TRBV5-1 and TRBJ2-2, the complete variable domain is KAGVTQTPRYLIKTRGQQVTLSCSPISGHRSVSWYQQTPGQGLQFLFEYFSETQRNKGNFPGRFSGRQFSNSRSEMNVSTLELGDSALYLCASSLRTSGGANTGELFFGEGSRLTVL.

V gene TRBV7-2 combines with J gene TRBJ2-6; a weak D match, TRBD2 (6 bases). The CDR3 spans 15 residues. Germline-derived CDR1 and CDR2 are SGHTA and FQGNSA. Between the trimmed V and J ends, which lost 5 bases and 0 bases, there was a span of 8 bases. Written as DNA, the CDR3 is TGTGCCAGCAGCCCCGGGGGCTCTGGGGCCAACGTCCTGACTTTC. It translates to CASSPGGSGANVLTF.

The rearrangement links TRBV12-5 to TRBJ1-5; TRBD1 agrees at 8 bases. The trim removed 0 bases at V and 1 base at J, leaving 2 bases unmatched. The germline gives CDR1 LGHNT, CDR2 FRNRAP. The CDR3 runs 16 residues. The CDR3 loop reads CASGLVQGGSNQPQHF. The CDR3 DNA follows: TGTGCTAGTGGTTTGGTACAGGGGGGGAGCAATCAGCCCCAGCATTTT.

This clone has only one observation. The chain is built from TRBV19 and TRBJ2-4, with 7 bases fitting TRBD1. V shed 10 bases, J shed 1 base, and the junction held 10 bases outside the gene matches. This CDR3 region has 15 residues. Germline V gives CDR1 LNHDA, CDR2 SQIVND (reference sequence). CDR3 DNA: TGTGCCACCACCCTGACAGGGTTTGCCAAAAACATTCAGTACTTC. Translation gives CATTLTGFAKNIQYF.

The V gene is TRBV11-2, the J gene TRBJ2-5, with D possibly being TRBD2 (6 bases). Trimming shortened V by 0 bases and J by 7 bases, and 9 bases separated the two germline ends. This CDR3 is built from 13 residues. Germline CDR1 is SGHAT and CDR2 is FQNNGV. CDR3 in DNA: TGTGCCAGCAGCTTAGATCTTAGCGGGACCCAGTACTTC. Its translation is CASSLDLSGTQYF.

CDR3 DNA sequence: TGTGCCAGCAGCCTCGGGGGGACGCCTGGGGCCAACGTCCTGACTTTC. Translated: CASSLGGTPGANVLTF. The chain is built from TRBV9 and TRBJ2-6, with 7 bases lining up with TRBD2. V lost 4 bases and J lost 2; bases outside the gene matches: 6. CDR3 length equals 16 residues. CDR1 is SGDLS and CDR2 is YYNGEE in the germline V gene.

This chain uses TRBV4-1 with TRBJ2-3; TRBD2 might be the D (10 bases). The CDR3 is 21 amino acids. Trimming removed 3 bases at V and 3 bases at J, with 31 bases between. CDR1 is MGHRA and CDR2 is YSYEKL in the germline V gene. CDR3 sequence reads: CASSHFPGQGSSGRWTDTQYF. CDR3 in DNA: TGCGCCAGCAGCCACTTCCCGGGACAGGGATCTAGCGGGAGATGGACAGATACGCAGTATTTT.

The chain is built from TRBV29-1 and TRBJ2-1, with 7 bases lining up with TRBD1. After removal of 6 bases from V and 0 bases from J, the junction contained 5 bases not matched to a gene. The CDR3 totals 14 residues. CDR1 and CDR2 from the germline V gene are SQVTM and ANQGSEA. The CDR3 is CSVYPGGSYNEQFF. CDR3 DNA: TGCAGCGTATACCCAGGGGGCTCCTACAATGAGCAGTTCTTC.

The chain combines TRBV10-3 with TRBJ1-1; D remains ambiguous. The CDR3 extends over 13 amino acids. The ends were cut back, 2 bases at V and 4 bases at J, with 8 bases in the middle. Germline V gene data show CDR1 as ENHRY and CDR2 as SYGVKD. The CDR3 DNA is TGTGCCATCAGTGAGGAGATCGCCACTGAAGCTTTCTTT. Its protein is CAISEEIATEAFF.

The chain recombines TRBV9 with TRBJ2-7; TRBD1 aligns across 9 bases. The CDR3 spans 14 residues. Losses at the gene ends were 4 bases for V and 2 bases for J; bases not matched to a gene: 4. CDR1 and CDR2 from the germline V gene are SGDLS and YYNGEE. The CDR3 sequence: CASSPRTGAYEQYF. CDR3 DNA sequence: TGTGCCAGCAGCCCAAGGACAGGGGCCTACGAGCAGTACTTC.

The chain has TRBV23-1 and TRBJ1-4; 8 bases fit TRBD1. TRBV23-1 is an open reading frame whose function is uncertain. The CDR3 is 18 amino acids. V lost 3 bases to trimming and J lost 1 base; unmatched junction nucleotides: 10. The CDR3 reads CASSHSPSDRETNEKLFF. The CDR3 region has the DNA TGCGCCAGCAGTCACTCACCGTCGGACAGGGAAACTAATGAAAAACTGTTTTTT.

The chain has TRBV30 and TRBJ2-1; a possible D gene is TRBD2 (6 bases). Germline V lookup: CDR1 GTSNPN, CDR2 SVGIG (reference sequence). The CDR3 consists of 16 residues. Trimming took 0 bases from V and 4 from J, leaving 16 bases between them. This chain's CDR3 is CAWSVDLGEVYNEQFF. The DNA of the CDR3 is TGTGCCTGGAGTGTAGATTTGGGGGAGGTATACAATGAGCAGTTCTTC.

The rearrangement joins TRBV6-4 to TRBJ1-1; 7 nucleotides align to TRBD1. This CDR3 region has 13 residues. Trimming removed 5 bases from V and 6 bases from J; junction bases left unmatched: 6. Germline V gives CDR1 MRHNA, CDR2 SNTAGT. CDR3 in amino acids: CASSRQGGAEAFF. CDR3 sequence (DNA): TGTGCCAGCAGTAGACAGGGCGGGGCTGAAGCTTTCTTT.